The 28 T cell receptor beta chains in this list originate from one sample, sequenced in a study of blood T cells in healthy people across ages. It was with a sample-barcoded 5' primer and a J-beta primer mix that a second PCR of roughly 6 to 12 cycles was run. From the 5' RACE reads, TCRdb called clonotypes with MiXCR, one entry per CDR3 protein. The sample contains some 1.5 million distinct CDR3 sequences, 28% of which appear only once. The source material was blood. These receptors were taken from a woman younger than 45 in good health.

V usage is TRBV15 and J usage is TRBJ2-1; TRBD2 aligns across 10 bases. The ends lost 0 bases at V and 0 bases at J; junction bases unmatched: 5. The CDR3 length is 18 residues. The germline V gene encodes CDR1 LNHNV and CDR2 YYDKDF (reference sequence). CDR3 region: CATSRDGASGSSYNEQFF. The CDR3 DNA reads TGTGCCACCAGCAGAGATGGGGCTAGCGGGAGCTCCTACAATGAGCAGTTCTTC.

This CDR3 reads CAWSPRGNEQYF. In nucleotides, the CDR3 is TGTGCCTGGAGTCCCCGGGGGAACGAGCAGTACTTC. V and J are TRBV30 and TRBJ2-5, with D tentatively TRBD2 (6 bases). The last part of the DNA fits TRBJ2-7 better; the J call may be wrong. Looked up from germline, CDR1 is GTSNPN and CDR2 is SVGIG (reference sequence). The CDR3 totals 12 residues.

This clonotype was recorded a few times. The rearrangement links TRBV5-1 to TRBJ2-3; 7 bases agree with TRBD2. CDR3 length: 16 amino acids. CDR1 and CDR2 from the germline V gene are SGHRS and YFSETQ. Unmatched junction bases numbered 6, after V lost 0 bases and J lost 2 bases. The CDR3 protein is CASSLGDYLITDTQYF. For the CDR3, the DNA is TGCGCCAGCAGCTTGGGGGACTACCTCATCACAGATACGCAGTATTTT.

This clonotype was recorded many times. The chain uses TRBV29-1 and TRBJ2-5; possible D gene TRBD2, 6 bases. The germline gives CDR1 SQVTM, CDR2 ANQGSEA. Trimming removed 3 bases from V and 5 bases from J, with 16 bases in between. This CDR3 is 14 amino acids long. This CDR3 reads CSVESRLAFETQYF. For the CDR3, the DNA is TGCAGCGTTGAGTCGCGCCTAGCGTTTGAGACCCAGTACTTC.

This clonotype appeared many times. This chain links TRBV3-1 with TRBJ2-5; TRBD2 agrees at 10 bases. The germline V gene has CDR1 LGHDT and CDR2 YNNKEL (reference sequence). The V gene end was trimmed by 2 bases and the J gene end by 4 bases; junction bases not matched to a gene: 1. This CDR3 region has 14 residues. This CDR3 reads CASSQLAGAETQYF. As DNA, the CDR3 is TGTGCCAGCAGCCAACTAGCGGGAGCAGAGACCCAGTACTTC.

V is TRBV20-1 and J is TRBJ2-3; no firm D call. The CDR3 extends over 14 amino acids. V lost 6 bases and J lost 2, with 15 bases in between. From germline, CDR1 is DFQATT and CDR2 SNEGSKA (reference sequence). The CDR3 here is CSATVGGFTDTQYF. The CDR3 nucleotides read TGCAGTGCGACCGTTGGCGGCTTCACAGATACGCAGTATTTT.

This clonotype was seen only a few times. The chain is built from TRBV20-1 and TRBJ1-5; D unclear. This CDR3 has 14 amino acids. The V end lost 3 bases, the J end lost 0 bases, and 9 bases lay between the germline ends. Looked up from germline, CDR1 is DFQATT and CDR2 is SNEGSKA (reference sequence). The CDR3 spells CSASWQHSNQPQHF. CDR3 DNA sequence: TGCAGTGCTAGCTGGCAGCATAGCAATCAGCCCCAGCATTTT.

This clonotype was detected only a few times. This chain connects TRBV10-3 to TRBJ2-1, with a weak D call TRBD2 (6 bases). Trimming stripped 8 bases from V and 5 bases from J, with 16 bases between. The V gene's germline CDR1 is ENHRY and CDR2 SYGVKD. The CDR3 has 14 residues. This CDR3 is CAILSGRGDNEQFF. Here the CDR3 DNA reads TGTGCCATCTTATCCGGGAGAGGGGACAATGAGCAGTTCTTC.

This clonotype has ten or more counts. The chain has TRBV7-2 and TRBJ2-7, with D unresolved. Trimming pared 4 bases from V and 2 bases from J, leaving 12 bases between. From germline, CDR1 is SGHTA and CDR2 FQGNSA. The CDR3 is 14 residues long. The CDR3 here is CASSSGRNAYEQYF. CDR3 nucleotides: TGTGCCAGCAGCTCAGGACGGAATGCCTACGAGCAGTACTTC.

This clonotype was seen many times. For the CDR3, the DNA is TGTGCCATCAGTGAGTCGATGCGGGAGGTCCTCCACGAGCAGTACTTC. Translating gives CAISESMREVLHEQYF. The chain recombines TRBV10-3 with TRBJ2-7; 8 bases agree with TRBD2. The germline gives CDR1 ENHRY, CDR2 SYGVKD. The V and J ends lost 0 bases and 5 bases, in that order; junction bases with no gene match: 9. This CDR3 comprises 16 residues.

This clonotype occurred a few times. The J gene is TRBJ1-2, the V gene TRBV6-1; D is perhaps TRBD1 (5 bases). Trimming removed 8 bases at V and 2 bases at J, with 12 bases between. Germline-derived CDR1 and CDR2 are MNHNS and SASEGT. The CDR3 runs 13 residues. The CDR3 DNA is TGTGCCAGCCCCGGGGACCGAAACTATGGCTACACCTTC. Translation gives CASPGDRNYGYTF.

The CDR3 here is CASIQGPRGHLPYEQYF. CDR3 nucleotides: TGTGCCAGCATCCAAGGGCCGCGGGGACACCTTCCCTACGAGCAGTACTTC. The chain recombines TRBV21-1 with TRBJ2-7; the table's TRBD1 call for D was not verified on the DNA. TRBV21-1 counts as a pseudogene. The CDR3 has 17 amino acids.

V and J are TRBV7-9 and TRBJ2-5; TRBD1 matches at 8 bases. The J call may be incorrect, as the DNA end agrees better with TRBJ2-7. CDR3 size: 14 residues. Germline V lookup: CDR1 SEHNR, CDR2 FQNEAQ (reference sequence). The CDR3 sequence: CASSPTGAANEQYF. For the CDR3, the DNA is TGTGCCAGCAGCCCGACAGGGGCCGCGAACGAGCAGTACTTC.

A few counts support this clonotype. This chain joins TRBV12-3 or TRBV12-4 and TRBJ1-5, with D hard to call. V was trimmed by 5 bases and J by 6 bases, leaving 8 bases between them. This CDR3 comprises 12 residues. CDR3 sequence reads: CASSADLQPQHF. CDR3 sequence (DNA): TGTGCCAGCAGTGCCGACCTTCAGCCCCAGCATTTT.

The J gene is TRBJ2-3, the V gene TRBV7-2, with a weak D call TRBD1 (6 bases). Trimming stripped 6 bases from V and 5 bases from J, with 15 bases between. Germline assignment: CDR1 SGHTA and CDR2 FQGNSA. The CDR3 consists of 14 residues. Here the CDR3 DNA reads TGTGCCAGCAGTAGGGCAGGGGTGAAAGATACGCAGTATTTT. It encodes CASSRAGVKDTQYF.

This clonotype was recorded a few times. The chain combines TRBV4-2 with TRBJ2-3, with 9 bases matching TRBD2. The CDR3 extends over 18 amino acids. The germline V gene has CDR1 LGHNA and CDR2 YNFKEQ. After removal of 0 bases from V and 4 bases from J, the junction contained 11 bases not matched to a gene. The CDR3 region has the DNA TGTGCCAGCAGCCAAGATCCCCCTGGCGGGGGGGCGGCAGATACGCAGTATTTT. Protein product: CASSQDPPGGGAADTQYF.

This clonotype was recorded at least ten times. The chain is built from TRBV24-1 and TRBJ2-5; no clear D gene. With 4 bases removed from V and 2 bases from J, the gap between germline ends came to 13 bases. This CDR3 is 15 amino acids long. Germline CDR1 is KGHDR and CDR2 is SFDVKD. Here the CDR3 DNA reads TGTGCCACCAGTGACCCAGGTATCGGGCAAGAGACCCAGTACTTC. Translated: CATSDPGIGQETQYF.

This clonotype was observed a handful of times. The chain uses TRBV28 and TRBJ2-3; 7 nucleotides line up with TRBD1. Unmatched junction bases numbered 4, after V lost 5 bases and J lost 2 bases. This CDR3 comprises 14 residues. The germline V gene encodes CDR1 MDHEN and CDR2 SYDVKM. As DNA, the CDR3 is TGTGCCAGCAGTCGACAGGGTTACACAGATACGCAGTATTTT. Translation gives CASSRQGYTDTQYF.

Ten or more counts support this clonotype. The rearrangement links TRBV18 to TRBJ2-3, with D uncertain. Germline lookup yields CDR1 KGHSH and CDR2 LQKENI. The CDR3 totals 16 residues. Between the trimmed V and J ends, which lost 0 bases and 0 bases, there was a span of 10 bases. CDR3 bases: TGTGCCAGCTCACCACCGGGATCGCCTAGCACAGATACGCAGTATTTT. Encoded protein: CASSPPGSPSTDTQYF.

This chain links TRBV12-3 or TRBV12-4 with TRBJ2-5, with D unclear. The CDR3 runs to 14 residues. Deletions cut 3 bases from V and 5 bases from J, with 13 bases between. The CDR3 sequence is CASSLAKVWETQYF. The CDR3 bases are TGTGCCAGCAGTTTGGCCAAGGTGTGGGAGACCCAGTACTTC.

The J gene is TRBJ1-6, the V gene TRBV12-3 or TRBV12-4; the match to TRBD1 covers 9 bases. The CDR3 covers 13 residues. V shed 7 bases, J shed 8 bases, and the junction held 3 bases outside the gene matches. The CDR3 DNA sequence: TGTGCCAGCATTCGGACAGGGGATTCACCCCTCCACTTT. Residues: CASIRTGDSPLHF.

The rearrangement uses TRBV7-8 and TRBJ2-1, with D tentatively TRBD2 (5 bases). The germline V gene encodes CDR1 SGHVS and CDR2 FQNEAQ. The CDR3 is made up of 15 amino acids. Trimming took 4 bases from V and 5 from J, leaving 15 bases between them. This CDR3 reads CASSSRGARNNEQFF. Here the CDR3 DNA reads TGTGCCAGCAGCTCCCGGGGAGCCCGAAACAATGAGCAGTTCTTC.

The rearrangement uses TRBV12-5 and TRBJ2-1, with D possibly matching TRBD1 (6 bases). The CDR3 loop spans 14 amino acids. CDR1 is LGHNT and CDR2 is FRNRAP in the germline V gene. V shed 2 bases and J shed 5 bases, with 10 bases lying between them. The CDR3 coding sequence is TGTGCTAGTGGTTTGACAGGGTTCCACAATGAGCAGTTCTTC. Protein product: CASGLTGFHNEQFF.

J is TRBJ2-3 and V is TRBV6-4, with 7 positions matching TRBD2. Trimming removed 4 bases from V and 2 bases from J; junction bases left unmatched: 6. The CDR3 has 15 residues. Germline CDR1 reads MRHNA; CDR2 reads SNTAGT. For the CDR3, the DNA is TGTGCCAGCAGTGCCTCCCTAGCGGACACAGATACGCAGTATTTT. The encoded protein is CASSASLADTDTQYF.

The CDR3 region has the DNA TGTGCCACCAGCGATCCTAGCGGGGGCAACAATGAGCAGTTCTTC. It codes for CATSDPSGGNNEQFF. The chain employs TRBV15 and TRBJ2-1; 10 positions match TRBD2. V shed 5 bases, J shed 5 bases, and the junction held 6 bases outside the gene matches. The CDR3 runs 15 residues. Germline CDR1 reads LNHNV; CDR2 reads YYDKDF (reference sequence).

This clonotype was counted ten times or more. The V gene is TRBV12-3 or TRBV12-4, the J gene TRBJ1-5; 7 bases fit TRBD1. This CDR3 is built from 14 residues. V was clipped by 6 bases and J by 5 bases; unmatched bases: 7. The CDR3 protein is CASSLRQGDQPQHF. The CDR3 bases are TGTGCCAGCAGCCTGAGACAGGGTGATCAGCCCCAGCATTTT.

This clonotype has just a few counts. The chain couples TRBV4-1 to TRBJ2-7; 11 bases line up with TRBD1. The V segment lost 4 bases and the J segment 2 bases; nucleotides outside the gene matches: 4. This CDR3 comprises 15 residues. CDR1 and CDR2 (germline): MGHRA, YSYEKL. The DNA for the CDR3 is TGCGCCAGCAGCCTTCGGGGACAGGGGGCCTACGAGCAGTACTTC. It is translated as CASSLRGQGAYEQYF.

This clonotype was seen more than once but under ten times. The rearrangement links TRBV29-1 to TRBJ1-1; 8 positions agree with TRBD1. Germline V CDR1 and CDR2: SQVTM, ANQGSEA. J lost 5 bases, V lost 7 bases, and 9 bases had no gene match. The CDR3 covers 13 residues. The CDR3 DNA reads TGCAGCGCTCCCGGACAGGGAAAGACTGAAGCTTTCTTT. This gives the protein CSAPGQGKTEAFF. The whole variable domain, filled in from reference TRBV29-1 and TRBJ1-1, reads SAVISQKPSRDICQRGTSLTIQCQVDSQVTMMFWYRQQPGQSLTLIATANQGSEATYESGFVIDKFPISRPNLTFSTLTVSNMSPEDSSIYLCSAPGQGKTEAFFGQGTRLTVV.